Shown below are 32 T cell receptor beta chains from a single sample sequenced in a study of cytomegalovirus exposure and HLA in healthy donors. PCR primers comprised 60 Vbeta and 13 Jbeta primers. Assay: immunoSEQ multiplex PCR; the TCRdb copy retains only in-frame clones and omits some. The sample yields roughly 51,000 clones, around 82% seen once. The material sequenced was PBMCs. The receptor source for this set is a boy aged 5-17 years in good health and CMV-seropositive.

This chain links TRBV6-5 with TRBJ2-5; 10 bases align to TRBD1. V gave up 2 bases and J gave up 9 bases; unmatched junction bases: 9. Germline values: CDR1 MNHEY, CDR2 SVGAGI. The CDR3 loop spans 15 amino acids. CDR3 region: CASSYPRDRGWAQYF. The CDR3 DNA follows: TGTGCCAGCAGTTACCCCCGGGACAGGGGATGGGCCCAGTACTTC.

In its sample, this clone was seen once. The chain joins TRBV7-2 to TRBJ2-3; 10 bases align to TRBD2. Per germline, CDR1 SGHTA and CDR2 FQGNSA. This CDR3 is built from 17 residues. With V trimmed by 2 bases and J by 6 bases, 11 bases remained unmatched. The CDR3 is CASSLTSGGANVDTQYF. In DNA form, the CDR3 reads TGTGCCAGCAGCTTAACGAGCGGGGGGGCCAATGTGGATACGCAGTATTTT.

The V gene is TRBV7-9, the J gene TRBJ1-1; TRBD1 matches 10 bases. This CDR3 has 14 amino acids. Germline CDR1 is SEHNR and CDR2 is FQNEAQ (reference sequence). Trimming at V came to 4 bases and at J to 5 bases, leaving 4 bases not matched to a gene. The CDR3 region is CASSYGTGETEAFF. The CDR3 region has the DNA TGTGCCAGCAGCTACGGGACAGGGGAAACTGAAGCTTTCTTT.

The chain employs TRBV5-5 and TRBJ2-5, with D possibly being TRBD2 (6 bases). The CDR3 spans 14 residues. V gave up 1 base and J gave up 3 bases, with 10 bases separating them. Germline-derived CDR1 and CDR2 are SGHKS and YYEKEE (reference sequence). The CDR3 DNA reads as TGTGCCAGCAGCTTGTTTGGCGGGGAAGAGACCCAGTACTTC. Encoded protein: CASSLFGGEETQYF.

This chain joins TRBV15 and TRBJ2-3; D might be TRBD2 (7 bases). The CDR3 runs 15 residues. V was trimmed by 0 bases and J by 8 bases, leaving 15 bases between them. Germline assignment: CDR1 LNHNV and CDR2 YYDKDF (reference sequence). The CDR3 here is CATSRDWGGASTQYF. DNA of the CDR3: TGTGCCACCAGCAGAGATTGGGGGGGGGCGAGTACGCAGTATTTT.

The chain employs TRBV5-1 and TRBJ2-1, with 7 nucleotides matching TRBD1. CDR3 length: 13 residues. V was pared by 4 bases and J by 6 bases, with 4 bases of the junction left unmatched. CDR1 and CDR2 from the germline V gene are SGHRS and YFSETQ. CDR3 loop: CASSAGTVNEQFF. CDR3 nucleotides: TGCGCCAGCAGCGCCGGGACAGTCAATGAGCAGTTCTTC.

The V and J genes are TRBV5-1 and TRBJ2-3; D unclear. Germline V gives CDR1 SGHRS, CDR2 YFSETQ. The CDR3 covers 14 residues. V was pared by 1 base and J by 2 bases, with 8 bases between. CDR3 loop: CASSLTTNTDTQYF. CDR3 nucleotide sequence: TGCGCCAGCAGCTTGACTACTAACACAGATACGCAGTATTTT.

The chain recombines TRBV19 with TRBJ1-2; D might be TRBD1 (6 bases). This CDR3 has 16 residues. Germline-derived CDR1 and CDR2 are LNHDA and SQIVND (reference sequence). V gave up 10 bases and J gave up 4 bases, with 25 bases separating them. The CDR3 here is CATSQRTDALGYGYTF. The DNA for the CDR3 is TGTGCCACCTCTCAGAGGACAGACGCGCTAGGCTATGGCTACACCTTC.

The chain employs TRBV6-1 and TRBJ1-3, with TRBD1 matching over 10 bases. J was trimmed by 8 bases and V by 5 bases; bases with no gene match: 6. The CDR3 loop spans 14 amino acids. From germline, CDR1 is MNHNS and CDR2 SASEGT. CDR3 sequence (DNA): TGTGCCAGCAGTAAAGGGACAGGGGAATACACCATATATTTT. Translated: CASSKGTGEYTIYF.

The chain has TRBV10-3 and TRBJ2-7; the D gene is possibly TRBD1 (6 bases). The V end was cut by 6 bases, the J end by 7 bases, with 22 bases between. The CDR3 is 15 amino acids. Germline assignment: CDR1 ENHRY and CDR2 SYGVKD. CDR3 in DNA: TGTGCCATCAGAGGGGAAACAGGGACCCAGGGAGAGCAGTACTTC. This codes for CAIRGETGTQGEQYF.

This clone was observed a handful of times. The chain recombines TRBV2 with TRBJ1-6, with 7 bases that match TRBD1. The V gene's germline CDR1 is SNHLY and CDR2 FYNNEI. Trimming cost V 10 bases and J 8 bases; bases outside gene matches: 8. The CDR3 has 13 residues. Here the CDR3 reads CATVTGLYSPLHF. CDR3 nucleotide sequence: TGTGCCACCGTGACAGGGTTATATTCACCCCTCCACTTT.

This clone showed up just a few times. The rearrangement uses TRBV11-2 and TRBJ2-7; D not certain. The V gene's germline CDR1 is SGHAT and CDR2 FQNNGV. V lost 6 bases to trimming and J lost 2 bases, with 14 bases between them. The CDR3 runs 14 residues. CDR3 bases: TGTGCCAGCAGTACCACTCGCCTTCCCTACGAGCAGTACTTC. Encoded protein: CASSTTRLPYEQYF.

The chain uses TRBV6-5 and TRBJ2-3; D not certain. The CDR3 loop spans 13 amino acids. Germline lookup yields CDR1 MNHEY and CDR2 SVGAGI. The V gene lost 6 bases and the J gene lost 4 bases, with 11 bases spanning the gap. This CDR3 is CASSFSRSDTQYF. In DNA, the CDR3 is TGTGCCAGCAGCTTCTCGCGGTCAGATACGCAGTATTTT.

This clone has just a few counts. The CDR3 spells CASSLKYLTGQADNEQFF. The CDR3 nucleotides are TGTGCCAGCAGCTTAAAGTACCTGACGGGACAGGCCGACAATGAGCAGTTCTTC. The chain employs TRBV7-8 and TRBJ2-1; 8 nucleotides align to TRBD1. This CDR3 region has 18 residues. CDR1 is SGHVS, CDR2 FQNEAQ, per germline. J lost 5 bases, V lost 2 bases, and 14 bases had no gene match.

The CDR3 sequence: CASRGFRGETEAFF. The CDR3 bases are TGTGCCAGTAGGGGGTTTAGGGGTGAGACTGAAGCTTTCTTT. V gene TRBV19 combines with J gene TRBJ1-1; perhaps TRBD1 as D (5 bases). Trimming left V 6 bases short and J 5 bases short, with 16 bases between. CDR3 length: 14 residues. Per the germline V gene, CDR1 is LNHDA and CDR2 is SQIVND (reference sequence).

The rearrangement links TRBV6-5 to TRBJ2-1; a possible D gene is TRBD2 (5 bases). The CDR3 is 14 residues long. Germline assignment: CDR1 MNHEY and CDR2 SVGAGI. The V gene lost 0 bases and the J gene lost 4 bases, with 7 bases spanning the gap. The CDR3 spells CASSYSRVYNEQFF. The CDR3 DNA is TGTGCCAGCAGTTACTCGCGGGTGTACAATGAGCAGTTCTTC.

Details on this clone: Germline is not matched at one junction end, which may reflect a read error. The chain carries TRBV7-9 and TRBJ1-4; 10 positions agree with TRBD1. The CDR3 is 14 residues long. CDR1 and CDR2 (germline): SEHNR, FQNEAQ (reference sequence). The CDR3 protein is CSSSPGDRGEKLFF. The CDR3 nucleotides are TGTTCCAGCAGCCCCGGGGACAGGGGCGAAAAACTGTTTTTT.

The chain joins TRBV5-4 to TRBJ2-2; D call uncertain. CDR1 SGHNT and CDR2 YYREEE come from the germline V gene (reference sequence). Trimming took off 0 bases at V and 3 bases at J, with 6 bases between the two ends. The CDR3 is 14 amino acids. The CDR3: CASSLDHYTGELFF. The CDR3 DNA sequence: TGTGCCAGCAGCTTGGACCACTACACCGGGGAGCTGTTTTTT. Full variable domain (rest looked up from reference TRBV5-4 and TRBJ2-2): ETGVTQSPTHLIKTRGQQVTLRCSSQSGHNTVSWYQQALGQGPQFIFQYYREEENGRGNFPPRFSGLQFPNYSSELNVNALELDDSALYLCASSLDHYTGELFFGEGSRLTVL.

Only a few counts were recorded for this clone. The chain recombines TRBV9 with TRBJ2-3; D call uncertain. The CDR3 extends over 16 amino acids. Germline lookup yields CDR1 SGDLS and CDR2 YYNGEE. Trimming shortened V by 0 bases and J by 0 bases, and 11 bases separated the two germline ends. The CDR3 sequence: CASSVDGDFSTDTQYF. The CDR3 nucleotides read TGTGCCAGCAGCGTAGACGGAGACTTTAGCACAGATACGCAGTATTTT.

The rearrangement links TRBV4-1 to TRBJ2-3; 8 bases agree with TRBD2. Germline lookup yields CDR1 MGHRA and CDR2 YSYEKL. V trimming: 0 bases; J trimming: 5 bases; junction bases outside the gene matches: 10. CDR3 length: 17 residues. As DNA, the CDR3 is TGCGCCAGCAGCCAAGAGCACGCGACTAGCGTGATAGATACGCAGTATTTT. This translates into CASSQEHATSVIDTQYF.

This clone turned up a few times. The chain employs TRBV4-1 and TRBJ1-5; the D gene is possibly TRBD1 (5 bases). The CDR3 consists of 14 residues. V was cut by 4 bases and J by 7 bases, with 14 bases left in between. CDR1 and CDR2 from the germline V gene are MGHRA and YSYEKL. CDR3 sequence reads: CASSLNGGYQPQHF. The CDR3 DNA sequence: TGCGCCAGCAGCCTTAACGGGGGGTACCAGCCCCAGCATTTT.

The V call is TRBV7-9, the J call TRBJ2-1, with D unclear. In germline, CDR1 is SEHNR, CDR2 FQNEAQ (reference sequence). V dropped 5 bases and J dropped 0 bases, with 14 bases sitting between them. The CDR3 has 16 amino acids. CDR3 nucleotides: TGTGCCAGCAGCCCATCTACGCGAAGCTCCTACAATGAGCAGTTCTTC. This codes for CASSPSTRSSYNEQFF.

This chain uses TRBV6-6 with TRBJ2-1; D is perhaps TRBD2 (5 bases). Per the germline V gene, CDR1 is MNHNY and CDR2 is SVGAGI (reference sequence). The CDR3 extends over 14 amino acids. V dropped 5 bases and J dropped 0 bases, with 8 bases sitting between them. The chain's CDR3 is CASSDTSSYNEQFF. The CDR3 region has the DNA TGTGCCAGCAGTGACACTAGCTCCTACAATGAGCAGTTCTTC.

The chain joins TRBV5-1 to TRBJ2-1; 9 nucleotides line up with TRBD1. Germline assignment: CDR1 SGHRS and CDR2 YFSETQ. The CDR3 covers 14 residues. V gave up 0 bases and J gave up 8 bases; unmatched junction bases: 3. The CDR3 DNA reads TGCGCCAGCAGCTTGGCGGACAGGGGCCATGAGCAGTTCTTC. Translation gives CASSLADRGHEQFF.

Here the CDR3 DNA reads TGTGCCAGCAGCTTGTCCAGGGGAGAGACCCAGTACTTC. This encodes CASSLSRGETQYF. The chain carries TRBV5-4 and TRBJ2-5, with a tentative D call TRBD1 (6 bases). Germline lookup yields CDR1 SGHNT and CDR2 YYREEE (reference sequence). Trimming cost V 1 base and J 4 bases, with 8 bases left between them. CDR3 length equals 13 residues.

The chain has TRBV6-4 and TRBJ2-5; 9 bases map to TRBD1. CDR1 MRHNA and CDR2 SNTAGT come from the germline V gene. The V segment lost 3 bases and the J segment 3 bases; nucleotides outside the gene matches: 8. The CDR3 length is 16 residues. CDR3 sequence (DNA): TGTGCCAGCAGTGAGACGCCGGGACAGGGTAAAGAGACCCAGTACTTC. Protein sequence: CASSETPGQGKETQYF.

The rearrangement joins TRBV19 to TRBJ2-1; perhaps TRBD2 as D (5 bases). With 7 bases removed from V and 8 bases from J, the gap between germline ends came to 24 bases. The CDR3 has 16 residues. In germline, CDR1 is LNHDA, CDR2 SQIVND (reference sequence). The CDR3 coding sequence is TGTGCCAGTACTTCCAGGCTATCCAGGAGGATGGATGAGCAGTTCTTC. Amino acid sequence: CASTSRLSRRMDEQFF. Full variable domain (missing parts from reference TRBV19 and TRBJ2-1): DGGITQSPKYLFRKEGQNVTLSCEQNLNHDAMYWYRQDPGQGLRLIYYSQIVNDFQKGDIAEGYSVSREKKESFPLTVTSAQKNPTAFYLCASTSRLSRRMDEQFFGPGTRLTVL.

The CDR3 reads CASSLGGQGNSPLHF. DNA of the CDR3: TGCGCCAGCAGCTTGGGAGGACAGGGCAATTCACCCCTCCACTTT. The genes are TRBV5-1 and TRBJ1-6; 8 bases align to TRBD1. Germline V gene sequence: CDR1 SGHRS, CDR2 YFSETQ. Unmatched junction bases numbered 3, after V lost 0 bases and J lost 7 bases. CDR3 size: 15 residues.

The V and J genes are TRBV7-2 and TRBJ1-2; TRBD1 might be the D (5 bases). This CDR3 has 15 amino acids. Per the germline V gene, CDR1 is SGHTA and CDR2 is FQGNSA. Between the trimmed V and J ends, which lost 8 bases and 4 bases, there was a span of 20 bases. CDR3 sequence reads: CASSSRPGLGYGYTF. CDR3 DNA: TGTGCCAGCTCCTCCCGTCCGGGACTCGGCTATGGCTACACCTTC.

This rearrangement joins TRBV28 to TRBJ1-1; D ambiguous. The germline V gene has CDR1 MDHEN and CDR2 SYDVKM. V lost 6 bases and J lost 1, with 9 bases in between. The CDR3 is made up of 13 amino acids. The CDR3 loop is CASRLSRNTEAFF. CDR3 nucleotides: TGTGCCAGCAGATTGTCGAGGAACACTGAAGCTTTCTTT.

The chain has TRBV29-1 and TRBJ2-7; 7 positions agree with TRBD1. The CDR3 length is 14 residues. V was pared by 4 bases and J by 3 bases, with 9 bases of the junction left unmatched. Per germline, CDR1 SQVTM and CDR2 ANQGSEA. CDR3 sequence (DNA): TGCAGCGTTGCCCGGGACAGAGCACTCTACGAGCAGTACTTC. Amino acid sequence: CSVARDRALYEQYF.

This clone showed up just once. The chain joins TRBV18 to TRBJ1-3; D might be TRBD1 (5 bases). Germline CDR1 and CDR2: KGHSH and LQKENI. V lost 3 bases and J lost 4, with 10 bases in between. This CDR3 has 14 residues. CDR3 bases: TGTGCCAGCTCACCTCAGGGCCCCGGAAACACCATATATTTT. This encodes CASSPQGPGNTIYF.